These T cell receptor beta chains were read from a single sample in a study of Ad26.COV2.S vaccination and SARS-CoV-2 variants. Repertoires were generated with immunoSEQ multiplex PCR, while TCRdb's copy carries only in-frame clones and drops some. Of 400,000 to 450,000 clones in the sample, 90% were seen once. Material: peripheral blood, obtained in a trial of Ad26.COV2.S vaccine versus placebo. Receptor source: a person aged 18-65 years who received the Ad26.COV2.S COVID-19 vaccine or a placebo. Both conserved end residues are part of each CDR3. Fields, in order: clone size, V gene, D gene, J gene, CDR3 protein, CDR3 DNA. A D gene is named only where the DNA matches it firmly. The size entry is marked missing in some rows and otherwise reads once, few, many or a size class.

abundance: once
v_gene: TRBV4-2
d_gene: .
j_gene: TRBJ2-7
CDR3aa: CASSQGGDLYEQYF
CDR3nt: TGTGCCAGCAGCCAAGGCGGGGACCTCTACGAGCAGTACTTC

abundance: .
v_gene: TRBV18
d_gene: .
j_gene: TRBJ2-2
CDR3aa: CASSAGPVSSNTGELFF
CDR3nt: TGTGCCAGCTCCGCGGGCCCGGTGTCATCGAACACCGGGGAGCTGTTTTTT

abundance: .
v_gene: TRBV12-1
d_gene: .
j_gene: TRBJ1-5
CDR3aa: CASSPEPGRQPQHF
CDR3nt: TGTGCCAGCAGCCCCGAGCCAGGGAGGCAGCCCCAGCATTTT

abundance: .
v_gene: TRBV2
d_gene: .
j_gene: TRBJ1-3
CDR3aa: CASSATSTGNTIYF
CDR3nt: TGTGCCAGCAGTGCGACTAGTACTGGAAACACCATATATTTT

abundance: .
v_gene: TRBV5-6
d_gene: TRBD1
j_gene: TRBJ1-1
CDR3aa: CASSLLRQGDLGTEAFF
CDR3nt: TGTGCCAGCAGCTTGTTAAGACAGGGGGATTTGGGCACTGAAGCTTTCTTT

abundance: .
v_gene: TRBV4-1
d_gene: TRBD1
j_gene: TRBJ2-3
CDR3aa: CASSERDRGMDTQYF
CDR3nt: TGCGCCAGCAGCGAACGGGACAGGGGAATGGATACGCAGTATTTT

abundance: .
v_gene: TRBV5-5
d_gene: .
j_gene: TRBJ2-5
CDR3aa: CASSLEPRQETQYF
CDR3nt: TGTGCCAGCAGCTTGGAACCCAGACAAGAGACCCAGTACTTC

abundance: .
v_gene: TRBV28
d_gene: TRBD2
j_gene: TRBJ2-3
CDR3aa: CASVPSGTGGTSEHDTQYF
CDR3nt: TGTGCCAGCGTCCCCTCCGGGACAGGCGGGACTAGCGAGCACGATACGCAGTATTTT

abundance: .
v_gene: TRBV6-5
d_gene: TRBD1
j_gene: TRBJ1-4
CDR3aa: CASSYLDRAHEKLFF
CDR3nt: TGTGCCAGCAGTTACCTCGACAGGGCTCATGAAAAACTGTTTTTT

abundance: .
v_gene: TRBV4-1
d_gene: TRBD1
j_gene: TRBJ2-3
CDR3aa: CASSQAGQGITDTQYF
CDR3nt: TGCGCCAGCAGCCAGGCTGGACAGGGGATCACAGATACGCAGTATTTT

abundance: .
v_gene: TRBV2
d_gene: .
j_gene: TRBJ1-4
CDR3aa: CASRTGATNEKLFF
CDR3nt: TGTGCCAGCCGAACGGGGGCAACTAATGAAAAACTGTTTTTT